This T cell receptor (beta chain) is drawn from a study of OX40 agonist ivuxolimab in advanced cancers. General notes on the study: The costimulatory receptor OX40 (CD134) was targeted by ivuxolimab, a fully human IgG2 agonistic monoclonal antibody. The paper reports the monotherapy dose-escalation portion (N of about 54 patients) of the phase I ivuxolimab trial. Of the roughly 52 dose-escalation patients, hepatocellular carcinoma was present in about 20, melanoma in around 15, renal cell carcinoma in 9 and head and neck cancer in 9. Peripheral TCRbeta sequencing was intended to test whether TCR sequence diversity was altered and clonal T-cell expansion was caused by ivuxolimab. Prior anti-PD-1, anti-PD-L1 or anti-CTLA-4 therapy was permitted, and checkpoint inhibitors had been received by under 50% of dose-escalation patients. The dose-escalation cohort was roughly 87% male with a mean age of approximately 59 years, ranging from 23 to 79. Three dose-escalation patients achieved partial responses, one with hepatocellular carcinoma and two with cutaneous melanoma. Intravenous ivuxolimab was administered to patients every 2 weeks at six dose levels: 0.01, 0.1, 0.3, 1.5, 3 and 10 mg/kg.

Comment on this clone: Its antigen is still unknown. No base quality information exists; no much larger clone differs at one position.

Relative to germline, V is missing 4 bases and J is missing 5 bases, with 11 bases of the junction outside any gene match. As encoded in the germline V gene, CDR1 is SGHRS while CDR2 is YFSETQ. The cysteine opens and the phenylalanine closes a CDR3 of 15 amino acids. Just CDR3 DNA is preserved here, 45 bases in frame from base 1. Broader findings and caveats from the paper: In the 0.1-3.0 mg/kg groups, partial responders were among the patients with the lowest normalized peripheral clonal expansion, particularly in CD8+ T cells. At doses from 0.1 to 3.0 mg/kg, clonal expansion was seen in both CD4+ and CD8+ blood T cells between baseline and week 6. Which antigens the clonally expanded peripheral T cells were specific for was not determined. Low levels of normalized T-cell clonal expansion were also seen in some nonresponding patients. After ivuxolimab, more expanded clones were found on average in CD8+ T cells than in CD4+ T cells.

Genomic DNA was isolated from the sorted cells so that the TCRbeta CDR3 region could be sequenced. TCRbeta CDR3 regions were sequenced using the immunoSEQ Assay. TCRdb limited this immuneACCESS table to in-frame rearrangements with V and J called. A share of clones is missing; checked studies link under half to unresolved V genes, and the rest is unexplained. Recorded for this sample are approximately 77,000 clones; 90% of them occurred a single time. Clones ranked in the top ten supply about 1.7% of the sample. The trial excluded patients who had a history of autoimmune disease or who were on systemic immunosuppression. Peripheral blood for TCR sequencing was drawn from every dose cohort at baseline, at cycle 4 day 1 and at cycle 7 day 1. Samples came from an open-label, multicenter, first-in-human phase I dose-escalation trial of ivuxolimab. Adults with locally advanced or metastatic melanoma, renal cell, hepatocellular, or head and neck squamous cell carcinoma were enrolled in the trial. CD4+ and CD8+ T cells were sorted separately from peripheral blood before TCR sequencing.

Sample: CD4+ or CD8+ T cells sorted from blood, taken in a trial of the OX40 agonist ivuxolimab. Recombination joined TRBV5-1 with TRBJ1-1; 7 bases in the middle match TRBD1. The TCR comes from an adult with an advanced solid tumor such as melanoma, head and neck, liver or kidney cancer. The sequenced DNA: TGCGCCAGCAGCCCCAGTGTACAGGGGAAAACTGAAGCTTTCTTT. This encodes CASSPSVQGKTEAFF.